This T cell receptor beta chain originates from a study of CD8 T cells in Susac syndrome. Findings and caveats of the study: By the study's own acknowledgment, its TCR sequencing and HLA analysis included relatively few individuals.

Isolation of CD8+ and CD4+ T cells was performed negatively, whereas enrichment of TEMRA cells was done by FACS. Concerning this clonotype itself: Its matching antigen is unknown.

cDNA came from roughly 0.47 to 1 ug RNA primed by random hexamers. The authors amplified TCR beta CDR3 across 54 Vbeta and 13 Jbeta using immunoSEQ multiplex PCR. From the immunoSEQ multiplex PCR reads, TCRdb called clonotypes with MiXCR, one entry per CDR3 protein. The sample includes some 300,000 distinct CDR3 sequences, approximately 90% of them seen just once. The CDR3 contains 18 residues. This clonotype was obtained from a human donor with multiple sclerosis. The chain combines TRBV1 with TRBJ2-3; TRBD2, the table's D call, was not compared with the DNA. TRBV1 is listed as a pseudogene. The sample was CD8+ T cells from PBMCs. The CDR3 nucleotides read TGCACCAGCAGCCGCGGGACTAGCGGGGCCCGGGCAACAGATACGCAGTATTTT. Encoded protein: CTSSRGTSGARATDTQYF.